This T cell receptor (beta chain) was profiled in a study of T-cell memory formation after mild COVID-19. This clonotype was seen more than once but under ten times. CDR3 length: 16 residues. The ends were cut back, 0 bases at V and 5 bases at J, with 16 bases in the middle. CDR1 is MNHEY and CDR2 is SVGAGI in the germline V gene. MiXCR was run by TCRdb on the 5' RACE reads, yielding one entry per CDR3 protein. The sample includes approximately 580,000 distinct CDR3 sequences, 20% of them seen just once. Sample: PBMCs or a T cell subset sorted from them (not recorded which). This rearrangement joins TRBV6-5 to TRBJ1-2; D not certain. This clonotype was obtained from an adult woman who had mild COVID-19 (a few samples of this study predate the infection). Cell type and time point are not known. This CDR3 is CASSYSHVGGLYGYTF. In DNA form, the CDR3 reads TGTGCCAGCAGTTACTCCCACGTTGGCGGGTTGTATGGCTACACCTTC.